Only a few counts were recorded for the clone carrying this TCR beta chain. Combining iRepertoire HTBI primers with Arm-PCR of CDR3 regions, the authors built TCR beta libraries. Each CDR3 protein gets one entry after TCRdb re-called the multiplex PCR reads with MiXCR. Among about 300,000 distinct CDR3 sequences listed, more than 15% were seen once. As for time point: newly diagnosed GD, antithyroid drugs for less than 3 months. From PBMCs, RNA was extracted and then used to make the TCR library. Peripheral blood, about 9 milliliters of it, was drawn into EDTA tubes. This specimen belongs to a study of regulatory T cells in long-lasting Graves disease. Overall study: Graves' cases, newly diagnosed, had used antithyroid drugs under 3 months.

V shed 6 bases and J shed 4 bases, with 25 bases lying between them. CDR1 is SQVTM and CDR2 is ANQGSEA in the germline V gene. This CDR3 has 16 amino acids. This chain connects TRBV29-1 to TRBJ2-7; TRBD2 might be the D (6 bases). This sample comprised peripheral blood mononuclear cells (PBMCs), obtained at new diagnosis, from a patient treated with antithyroid drugs. The receptor comes from a female donor with Graves disease. This CDR3 reads CSVQGLPPTGRYEQYF. In DNA form, the CDR3 reads TGCAGCGTCCAGGGACTTCCCCCGACCGGCAGGTACGAGCAGTACTTC.